A selection of T cell receptor beta chains follows, all from one sample in a study of cytomegalovirus exposure and HLA in healthy donors. The repertoire was sequenced with immunoSEQ multiplex PCR; TCRdb's copy has only in-frame clones and lacks some. The sample has 120,000 or so clones; 75% to 85% are singletons. Sequenced material: PBMCs. All receptors derive from a woman between 45 and 60 years old in good health and CMV-seropositive. CDR3s include the opening cysteine and the closing phenylalanine or tryptophan. The D gene is left open where the match is weak. For some rows the clone size is stated as once, few or many, or as a class when expanded; others skip it.

clone_size j_call v_call d_call cdr3_nt cdr3_aa
. TRBJ2-5 TRBV6-6 TRBD2 TGTGCCACTCGACCGGGGGGGGCATCGGAGACCCAGTACTTC CATRPGGASETQYF
. TRBJ1-3 TRBV9 . TGTGCCAGCAGCGGGACTAGTTCTTCTGGAAACACCATATATTTT CASSGTSSSGNTIYF
. TRBJ1-5 TRBV27 . TGTGCCAGCACCCGTTCAGGGAATAGCAATCAGCCCCAGCATTTT CASTRSGNSNQPQHF
. TRBJ2-7 TRBV7-8 TRBD1 TGTGCCAGCAGCTCCGGGACAGGGGGGTACTTC CASSSGTGGYF
. TRBJ2-5 TRBV9 TRBD1 TGTGCCAGCAGCGTAGGGACAGGGGGGTACCAAGAGACCCAGTACTTC CASSVGTGGYQETQYF
. TRBJ1-1 TRBV9 . TGTGCCAGCAGCGTCACCAAGGAGGACACTGAAGCTTTCTTT CASSVTKEDTEAFF
. TRBJ2-7 TRBV2 TRBD1 TGTGCCAGCAGTCTTCTCCCGGGACAGGAGAGCTCCTACGAGCAGTACTTC CASSLLPGQESSYEQYF
. TRBJ1-1 TRBV6-5 . TGTGCCAGCAGTTACACCCGGACAGATAAGAACACTGAAGCTTTCTTT CASSYTRTDKNTEAFF
. TRBJ2-7 TRBV25-1 . TGTGCCAGCACGCAGGGAAGTGGCGAGCAGTACTTC CASTQGSGEQYF
. TRBJ1-3 TRBV5-6 . TGTGCCAGCAGCTTCGGGTTCTCCTCTGGAAACACCATATATTTT CASSFGFSSGNTIYF
. TRBJ1-2 TRBV4-1 TRBD1 TGCGCCAGCAGCCGCGGCCCGACAGGGCTCTTGACTGCATATGGCTACACCTTC CASSRGPTGLLTAYGYTF
. TRBJ2-1 TRBV14 TRBD2 TGTGCCAGCAGCCACTTGGGGCTAGCGGGTTACAATGAGCAGTTCTTC CASSHLGLAGYNEQFF
. TRBJ2-3 TRBV6-6 TRBD1 TGTGCCAGCAGTTACTCAGACAGGGGGCACACAGATACGCAGTATTTT CASSYSDRGHTDTQYF
once TRBJ1-1 TRBV7-6 TRBD1 TGTGCCAGCAGCCTAAACAGGGGGGAGGGTGAAGCTTTCTTT CASSLNRGEGEAFF
. TRBJ2-5 TRBV13 TRBD1 TGTGCCAGCAGCCCCCCACAGGGGGCGCGGGAGACCCAGTACTTC CASSPPQGARETQYF
once TRBJ1-5 TRBV18 TRBD1 TGTGCCAGCTCACCGGACAGGGGCAATCAGCCCCAGCATTTT CASSPDRGNQPQHF
. TRBJ1-2 TRBV27 TRBD1 TGTGCCAGCAGGGGGACAGGCGCGAACTATGGCTACACCTTC CASRGTGANYGYTF
once TRBJ1-1 TRBV4-1 . TGCGCCAGCAGCCAAACCCAGGACAGTGTGAACACTGAAGCTTTCTTT CASSQTQDSVNTEAFF
. TRBJ1-4 TRBV9 . TGTGCCAGCAGCGTTGCGGGAGCAACTAATGAAAAACTGTTTTTT CASSVAGATNEKLFF
. TRBJ1-1 TRBV19 TRBD1 TGTGCCAGTAGTATAGGTTTTGGCAGGGGGCCGAACACTGAAGCTTTCTTT CASSIGFGRGPNTEAFF
. TRBJ1-2 TRBV29-1 . TGCAGCGTTGACGTACAGGGCAACTATGGCTACACCTTC CSVDVQGNYGYTF
. TRBJ2-7 TRBV10-3 TRBD1 TGTGCCATCAGGATGGGACAGGGCGACGTTCACGAGCAGTACTTC CAIRMGQGDVHEQYF
few TRBJ1-1 TRBV30 . TGTGCCTGGAGTGTAGCAGGGACTGAAGCTTTCTTT CAWSVAGTEAFF
. TRBJ1-4 TRBV30 . TGTGCCTGGAGCAGGCGGGGTGAAAAACTGTTTTTT CAWSRRGEKLFF
. TRBJ1-1 TRBV7-2 . TGTGCCAGCAGCTTATGGCGACAGGCAATGGGCACTGAAGCTTTCTTT CASSLWRQAMGTEAFF
. TRBJ2-2 TRBV19 . TGTGCCAGTAGTACCCCGGGGATAACCTCGGGTGGGGAGCTGTTTTTT CASSTPGITSGGELFF
few TRBJ2-7 TRBV5-4 . TGTGCCAGCAGCTTGGCGGGACTGACGATCTACGAGCAGTACTTC CASSLAGLTIYEQYF
. TRBJ1-2 TRBV2 TRBD1 TGTGCCAGCAGTGGGGACAGGGGCGACTATGGCTACACCTTC CASSGDRGDYGYTF
. TRBJ2-5 TRBV18 . TGTGCCAGCTCACGTCAGATGGAGACCCAGTACTTC CASSRQMETQYF
. TRBJ2-1 TRBV29-1 TRBD2 TGCAGCGTTGAAGGGGGACTAGGAGTGGATGCTGAGCAGTTCTTC CSVEGGLGVDAEQFF
. TRBJ2-7 TRBV7-9 TRBD1 TGTGCCAGCAGCGGACAGGGGGCGCCTTACGAGCAGTACTTC CASSGQGAPYEQYF
. TRBJ2-7 TRBV30 TRBD2 TGTGCCTGGAGTTTGCCCGCTAGCGGGGGGGCCCCTCATCGGTTGTACGAGCAGTACTTC CAWSLPASGGAPHRLYEQYF